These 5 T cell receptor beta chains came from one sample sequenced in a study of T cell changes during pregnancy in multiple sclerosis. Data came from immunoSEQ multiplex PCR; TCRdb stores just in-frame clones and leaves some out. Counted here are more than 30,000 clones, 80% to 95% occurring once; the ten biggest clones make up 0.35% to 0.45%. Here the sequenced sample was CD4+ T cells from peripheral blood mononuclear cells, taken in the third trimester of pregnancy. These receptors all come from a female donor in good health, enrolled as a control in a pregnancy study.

The DNA for the CDR3 is TGCGCCAGCAGCCCGGGGAGGCAGCTGGTCACTGAAGCTTTCTTT. Encoded protein: CASSPGRQLVTEAFF. This rearrangement joins TRBV5-1 to TRBJ1-1; D is ambiguous. Germline V CDR1 and CDR2: SGHRS, YFSETQ. The CDR3 extends over 15 amino acids. V dropped 4 bases and J dropped 4 bases, with 17 bases sitting between them.

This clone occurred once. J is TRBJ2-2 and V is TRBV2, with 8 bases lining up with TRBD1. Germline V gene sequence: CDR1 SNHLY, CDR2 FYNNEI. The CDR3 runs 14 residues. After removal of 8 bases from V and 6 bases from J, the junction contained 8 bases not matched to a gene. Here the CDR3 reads CASCRTGLAGELFF. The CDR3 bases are TGTGCCAGCTGCCGGACAGGGCTGGCCGGGGAGCTGTTTTTT.

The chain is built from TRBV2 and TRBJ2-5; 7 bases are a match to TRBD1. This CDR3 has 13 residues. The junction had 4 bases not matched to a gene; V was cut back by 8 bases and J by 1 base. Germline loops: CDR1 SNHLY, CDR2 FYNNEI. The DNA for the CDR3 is TGTGCCAGCGGCCGGGACAGCCAAGAGACCCAGTACTTC. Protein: CASGRDSQETQYF.

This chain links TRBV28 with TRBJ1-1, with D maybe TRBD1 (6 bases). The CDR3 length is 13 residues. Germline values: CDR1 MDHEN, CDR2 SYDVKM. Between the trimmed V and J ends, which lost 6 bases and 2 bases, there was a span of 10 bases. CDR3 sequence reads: CASRPQGNTEAFF. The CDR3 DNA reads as TGTGCCAGCAGGCCACAGGGAAACACTGAAGCTTTCTTT.

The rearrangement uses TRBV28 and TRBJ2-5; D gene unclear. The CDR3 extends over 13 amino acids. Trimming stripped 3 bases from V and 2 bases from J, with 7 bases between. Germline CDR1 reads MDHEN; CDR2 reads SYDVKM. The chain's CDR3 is CASSFYTQETQYF. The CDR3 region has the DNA TGTGCCAGCAGTTTTTACACACAAGAGACCCAGTACTTC.